This T cell receptor beta chain derives from a study of cytomegalovirus exposure and HLA in healthy donors. On the study more broadly: The roughly 100 million unique TCR beta sequences, from about 170 million T cells, were found by an earlier analysis.

Amplification used 60 Vbeta primers and 13 Jbeta primers. The table came from immunoSEQ multiplex PCR; TCRdb's copy has only in-frame clones and leaves some out. The sample has some 170,000 clones; 70% to 90% are singletons. The CDR3 sequence is 15 residues long. Trimming left V 3 bases short and J 8 bases short, with 16 bases between. CDR1 and CDR2 from the germline V gene are LGHNA and YNFKEQ. The specimen sequenced was PBMCs. This TCR was sampled from a woman aged 25 to 39 in good health and CMV-seropositive. The rearrangement links TRBV4-2 to TRBJ1-4, with D possibly matching TRBD1 (5 bases). CDR3 sequence reads: CASSQARDLGEKLFF. The DNA of the CDR3 is TGTGCCAGCAGCCAGGCGCGGGACCTTGGGGAAAAACTGTTTTTT.